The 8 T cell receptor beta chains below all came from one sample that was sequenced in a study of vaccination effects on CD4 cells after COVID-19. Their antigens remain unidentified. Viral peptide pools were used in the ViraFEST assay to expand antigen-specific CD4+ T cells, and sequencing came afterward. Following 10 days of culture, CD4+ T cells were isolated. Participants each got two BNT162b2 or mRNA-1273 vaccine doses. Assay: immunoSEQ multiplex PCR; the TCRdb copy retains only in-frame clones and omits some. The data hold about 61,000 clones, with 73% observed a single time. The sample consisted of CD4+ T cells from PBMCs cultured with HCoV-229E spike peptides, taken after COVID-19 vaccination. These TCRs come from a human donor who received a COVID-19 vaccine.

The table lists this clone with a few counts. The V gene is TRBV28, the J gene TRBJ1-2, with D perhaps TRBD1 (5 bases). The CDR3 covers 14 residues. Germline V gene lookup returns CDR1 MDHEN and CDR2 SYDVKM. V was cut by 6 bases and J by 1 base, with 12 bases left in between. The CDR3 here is CASRPGTVNYGYTF. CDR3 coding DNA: TGTGCCAGCAGACCCGGGACGGTTAACTATGGCTACACCTTC.

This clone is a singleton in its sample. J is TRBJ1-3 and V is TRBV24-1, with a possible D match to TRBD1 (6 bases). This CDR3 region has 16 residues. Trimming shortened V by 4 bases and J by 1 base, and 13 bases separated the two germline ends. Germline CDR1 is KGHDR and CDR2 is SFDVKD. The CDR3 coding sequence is TGTGCCACCAGTGACCCTACCACAGGGTCTGGAAACACCATATATTTT. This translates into CATSDPTTGSGNTIYF.

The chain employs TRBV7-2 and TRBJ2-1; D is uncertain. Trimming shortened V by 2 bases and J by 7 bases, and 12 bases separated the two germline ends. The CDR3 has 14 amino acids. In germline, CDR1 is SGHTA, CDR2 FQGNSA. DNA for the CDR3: TGTGCCAGCAGCTTATTAAATCTTCCGAATGAGCAGTTCTTC. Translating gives CASSLLNLPNEQFF.

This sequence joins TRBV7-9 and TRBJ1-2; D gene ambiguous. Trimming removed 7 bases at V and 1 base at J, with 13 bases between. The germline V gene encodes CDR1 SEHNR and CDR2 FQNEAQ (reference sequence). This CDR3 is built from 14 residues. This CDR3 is CASNPRVLNYGYTF. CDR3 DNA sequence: TGTGCCAGCAACCCCCGAGTTCTTAACTATGGCTACACCTTC. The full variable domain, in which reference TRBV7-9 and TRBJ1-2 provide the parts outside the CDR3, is DTGVSQNPRHKITKRGQNVTFRCDPISEHNRLYWYRQTLGQGPEFLTYFQNEAQLEKSRLLSDRFSAERPKGSFSTLEIQRTEQGDSAMYLCASNPRVLNYGYTFGSGTRLTVV.

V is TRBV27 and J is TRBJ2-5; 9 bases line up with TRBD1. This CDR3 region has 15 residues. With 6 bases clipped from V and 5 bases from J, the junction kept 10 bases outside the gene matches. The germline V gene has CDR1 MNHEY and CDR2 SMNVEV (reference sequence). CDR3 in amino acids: CASRGAGTGKETQYF. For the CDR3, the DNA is TGTGCCAGCAGGGGAGCCGGGACAGGGAAGGAGACCCAGTACTTC.

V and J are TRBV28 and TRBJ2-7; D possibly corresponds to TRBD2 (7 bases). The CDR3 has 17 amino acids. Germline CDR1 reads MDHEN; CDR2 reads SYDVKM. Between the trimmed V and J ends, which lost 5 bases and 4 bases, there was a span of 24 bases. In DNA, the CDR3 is TGTGCCAGCAGTGTAAGCAGGGGCCCGGGGGGCTTGTACGAGCAGTACGTC. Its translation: CASSVSRGPGGLYEQYV.

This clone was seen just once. The CDR3 spells CASPIWWSSGNPDTQYF. The CDR3 DNA follows: TGTGCCAGCCCTATATGGTGGTCTAGCGGAAATCCAGATACGCAGTATTTT. The V gene is TRBV5-8, the J gene TRBJ2-3; 7 nucleotides agree with TRBD2. CDR3 length equals 17 residues. J lost 4 bases, V lost 7 bases, and 18 bases had no gene match. CDR1 is SGHTS, CDR2 YDEGEE, per germline.

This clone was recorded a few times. The CDR3 protein is CASSLRGKNTGELFF. In DNA form, the CDR3 reads TGTGCCAGCAGCTTACGGGGGAAGAACACCGGGGAGCTGTTTTTT. V is TRBV11-2 and J is TRBJ2-2; TRBD2 is a possible D gene (6 bases). The CDR3 runs to 15 residues. Germline CDR1 and CDR2: SGHAT and FQNNGV. Trimming left V 2 bases short and J 1 base short, with 8 bases between.